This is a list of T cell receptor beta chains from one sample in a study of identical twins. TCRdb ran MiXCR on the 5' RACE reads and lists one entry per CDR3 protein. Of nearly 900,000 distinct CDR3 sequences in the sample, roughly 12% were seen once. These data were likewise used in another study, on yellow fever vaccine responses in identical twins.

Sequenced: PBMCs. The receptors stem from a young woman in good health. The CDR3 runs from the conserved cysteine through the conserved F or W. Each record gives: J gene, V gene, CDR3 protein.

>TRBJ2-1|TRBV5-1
CASSSPGTVGEQFF
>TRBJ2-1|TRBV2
CASSDYRGDHNEQFF
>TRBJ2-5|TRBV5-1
CASRRGVSTQTETQYF
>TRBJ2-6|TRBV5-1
CASSLSLLSGASVLTF
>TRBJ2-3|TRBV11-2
CASSSPRVAGRTTDTQYF
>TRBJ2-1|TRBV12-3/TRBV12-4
CASSPTRSSTYNEQFF
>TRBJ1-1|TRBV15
CATSRDPTGNTEAFF
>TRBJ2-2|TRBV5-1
CASSPHQGLAVNTGELFF
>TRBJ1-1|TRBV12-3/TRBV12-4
CASRAGTQVEAFF
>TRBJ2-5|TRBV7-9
CASSNGRETQYF
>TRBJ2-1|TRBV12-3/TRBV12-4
CASSSQGDRSEQFF
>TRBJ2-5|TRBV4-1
CASSQGLVTQETQYF
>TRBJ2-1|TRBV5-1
CASSGLPGGNEQFF
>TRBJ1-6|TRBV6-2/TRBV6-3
CASSYGRTVSKSSYNSPLHF
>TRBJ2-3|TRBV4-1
CASSQPPGGVTQYF
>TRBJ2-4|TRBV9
CASSVTPGDIQYF
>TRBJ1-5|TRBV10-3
CAISEGQNQPQHF
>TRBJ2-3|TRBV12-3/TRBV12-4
CASSLAREDTQYF
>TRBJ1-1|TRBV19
CASSWQANTEAFF
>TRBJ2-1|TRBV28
CASSLAGGSEQFF
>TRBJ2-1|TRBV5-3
CAIHSERAGNEQFF
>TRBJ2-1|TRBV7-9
CASSRTPSGSYNEQFF
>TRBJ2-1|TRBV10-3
CAISGGDRSSYNEQFF
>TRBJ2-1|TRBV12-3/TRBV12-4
CASSMFAGGLYNEQFF
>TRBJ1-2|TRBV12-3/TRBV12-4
CASSFRGTYGYTF
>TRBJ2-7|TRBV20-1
CSARALGSYEQYF
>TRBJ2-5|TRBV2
CASSEARPRGETQYF
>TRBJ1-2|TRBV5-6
CASSLAQGSYTF
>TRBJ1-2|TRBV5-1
CASSLVGLDGYTF